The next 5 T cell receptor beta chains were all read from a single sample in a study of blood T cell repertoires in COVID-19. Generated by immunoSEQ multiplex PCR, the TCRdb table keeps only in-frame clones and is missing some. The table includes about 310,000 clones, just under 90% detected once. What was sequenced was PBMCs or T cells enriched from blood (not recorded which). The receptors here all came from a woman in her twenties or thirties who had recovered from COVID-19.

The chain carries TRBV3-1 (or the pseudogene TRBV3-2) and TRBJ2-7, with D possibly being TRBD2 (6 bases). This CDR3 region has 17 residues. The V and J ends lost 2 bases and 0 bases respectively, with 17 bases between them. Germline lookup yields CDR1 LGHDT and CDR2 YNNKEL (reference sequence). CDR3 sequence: CASSQPDLAPRSYEQYF. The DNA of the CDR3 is TGTGCCAGCAGCCAACCCGATCTAGCGCCCCGCTCCTACGAGCAGTACTTC.

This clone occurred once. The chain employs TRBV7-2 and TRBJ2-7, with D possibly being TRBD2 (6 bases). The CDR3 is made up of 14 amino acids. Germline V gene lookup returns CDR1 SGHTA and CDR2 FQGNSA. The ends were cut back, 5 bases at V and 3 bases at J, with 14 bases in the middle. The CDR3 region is CASSVPTGSYEQYF. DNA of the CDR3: TGTGCCAGCAGCGTCCCTACCGGGAGCTACGAGCAGTACTTC.

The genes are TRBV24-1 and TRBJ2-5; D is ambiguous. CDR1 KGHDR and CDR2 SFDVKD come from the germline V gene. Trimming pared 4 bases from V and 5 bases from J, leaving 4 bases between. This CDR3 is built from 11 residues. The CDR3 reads CATSDMETQYF. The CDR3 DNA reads TGTGCCACCAGTGACATGGAGACCCAGTACTTC.

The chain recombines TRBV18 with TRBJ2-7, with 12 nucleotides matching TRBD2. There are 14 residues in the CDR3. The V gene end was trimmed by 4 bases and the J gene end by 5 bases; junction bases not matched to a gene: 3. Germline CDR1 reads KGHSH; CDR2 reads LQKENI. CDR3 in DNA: TGTGCCAGCTCACGTCCTAGCGGGAGGGACGAGCAGTACTTC. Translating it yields CASSRPSGRDEQYF.

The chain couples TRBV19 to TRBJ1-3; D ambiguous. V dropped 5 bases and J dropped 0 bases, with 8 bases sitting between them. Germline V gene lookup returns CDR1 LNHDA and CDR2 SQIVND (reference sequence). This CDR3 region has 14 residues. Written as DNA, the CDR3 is TGTGCCAGTAGTGCCGTACTCTCTGGAAACACCATATATTTT. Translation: CASSAVLSGNTIYF.